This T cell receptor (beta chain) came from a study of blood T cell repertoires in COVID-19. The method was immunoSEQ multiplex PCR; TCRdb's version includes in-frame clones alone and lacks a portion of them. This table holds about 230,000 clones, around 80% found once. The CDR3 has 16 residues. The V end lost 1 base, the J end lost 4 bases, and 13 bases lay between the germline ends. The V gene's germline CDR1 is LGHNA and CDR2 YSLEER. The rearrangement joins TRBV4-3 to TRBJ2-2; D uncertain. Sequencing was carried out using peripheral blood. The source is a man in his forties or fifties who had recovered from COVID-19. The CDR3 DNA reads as TGCGCCAGCAGCCAAGTTCCAAGACTCCCCACCGGGGAGCTGTTTTTT. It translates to CASSQVPRLPTGELFF.